A selection of T cell receptor beta chains follows, all from one sample in a study of blood T cells in healthy people across ages. TCRdb independently ran MiXCR on the 5' RACE reads; one entry per CDR3 protein. The sample shows around 1,800,000 distinct CDR3 sequences, about two fifths of them seen only once. The source material was blood. Receptor source: a human donor in good health. Both conserved end residues are trimmed from each CDR3.

J | V | CDR3
TRBJ1-2 | TRBV12-3/TRBV12-4 | ASRPSQGAGVYGYT
TRBJ2-7 | TRBV20-1 | SAQGATFYEQY
TRBJ1-2 | TRBV21-1 | ASSKDWGQANYGYT
TRBJ1-2 | TRBV12-3/TRBV12-4 | ASGPRGIYGYT
TRBJ2-5 | TRBV2 | ASSEEGAIQY
TRBJ2-2 | TRBV9 | ASSLGLQGASPGELF
TRBJ2-3 | TRBV5-5 | ASSTDRVSTDTQY
TRBJ2-1 | TRBV20-1 | SARDRIVNEQF
TRBJ1-1 | TRBV7-2 | ASSLKWVAEAF
TRBJ1-4 | TRBV27 | ASTATGGLEKLF
TRBJ2-5 | TRBV7-8 | ASSPHRAGGAHQETQY
TRBJ2-5 | TRBV29-1 | SVRGRGWETQY
TRBJ2-1 | TRBV11-3 | ASSLDLWASESLNEQF
TRBJ1-1 | TRBV9 | ASSVTPGSNTEAF
- | TRBV20-1 | SAPNSGTTLVEQY